The T cell receptor beta chain described here comes from a study of CD8 T cells in Susac syndrome. An input of 0.5 to 1 ug of RNA was subjected to reverse transcription using random hexamers. One entry per CDR3 protein, called by TCRdb with MiXCR from the immunoSEQ multiplex PCR reads. Here the sample spans around 270,000 distinct CDR3 sequences, about 88% being singletons. The receptor comes from a human donor with multiple sclerosis. The sequenced sample was CD8+ T cells from PBMCs.

CDR3 region: CAWTGTSGSGDYYEQYF. DNA of the CDR3: TGTGCCTGGACCGGGACTAGCGGATCTGGGGACTACTACGAGCAGTACTTC. This chain connects TRBV30 to TRBJ2-7; the match to TRBD2 covers 11 bases. The germline gives CDR1 GTSNPN, CDR2 SVGIG (reference sequence). This CDR3 has 17 residues. With 4 bases clipped from V and 3 bases from J, the junction kept 14 bases outside the gene matches.